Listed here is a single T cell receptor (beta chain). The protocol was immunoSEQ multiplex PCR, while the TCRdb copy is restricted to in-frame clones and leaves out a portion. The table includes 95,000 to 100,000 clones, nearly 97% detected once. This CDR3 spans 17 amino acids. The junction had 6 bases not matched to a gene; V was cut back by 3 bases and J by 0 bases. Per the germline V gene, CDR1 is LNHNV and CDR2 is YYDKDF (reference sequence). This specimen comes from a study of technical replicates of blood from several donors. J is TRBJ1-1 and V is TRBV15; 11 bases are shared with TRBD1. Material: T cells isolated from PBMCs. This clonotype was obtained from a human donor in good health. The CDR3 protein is CATSRDRGLEMNTEAFF. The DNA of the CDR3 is TGTGCCACCAGCAGGGACAGGGGGCTCGAAATGAACACTGAAGCTTTCTTT.